This T cell receptor beta chain was retrieved from a study of T cells in Graves' hyperthyroidism and ophthalmopathy. Template material for amplifying TCR beta CDR3 regions consisted of RNA transcripts. HTBI primers were employed in a first-round RT-PCR of the TCR CDR3. Each CDR3 protein gets one entry after TCRdb re-called the multiplex PCR reads with MiXCR. The sample lists approximately 330,000 distinct CDR3 sequences; under 25% were seen once. The sample holds many counts of this clonotype. CDR3 size: 16 residues. The germline V and J ends were trimmed by 0 bases and 1 base, with 9 bases remaining between them. Germline V gene sequence: CDR1 SNHLY, CDR2 FYNNEI.

The sample taken for sequencing was blood. The genes are TRBV2 and TRBJ1-4; D remains unclear. This receptor was obtained from a woman aged 50 to 60 with Graves' hyperthyroidism. CDR3 sequence reads: CASSEAAGRTNEKLFF. Written as DNA, the CDR3 is TGTGCCAGCAGTGAAGCTGCGGGCAGAACTAATGAAAAACTGTTTTTT.